This T cell receptor (beta chain) originates from a study of cytomegalovirus exposure and HLA in healthy donors. Across the study: The 90 to 150 validation repertoires, a later analysis reported, used the same platform as the 600 to 700 repertoires from the first cohort. Study results and limitations: It was approximately 170 TCR beta chains that were listed as cytomegalovirus-associated. Usually a TCR sequence was rare, but some public TCRs were found in many donors.

This clone was observed once. Its antigen is unknown. Clones were sequenced by immunoSEQ multiplex PCR, and TCRdb holds only the in-frame ones, with some missing. The table records 110,000 or so clones, around 89% of them present only once. Sequenced material: PBMCs. The source of this sequence is a man aged 18 to 35 in good health and CMV-seronegative.

CDR3 sequence reads: CASSFLLAGGLNTGELFF. DNA for the CDR3: TGTGCCAGCAGTTTCCTACTAGCGGGAGGACTGAACACCGGGGAGCTGTTTTTT. This chain uses TRBV27 with TRBJ2-2; 12 nucleotides align to TRBD2. The CDR3 contains 18 residues. The V gene's germline CDR1 is MNHEY and CDR2 SMNVEV (reference sequence). Trimming at V came to 3 bases and at J to 1 base, leaving 6 bases not matched to a gene.